This T cell receptor (beta chain) was documented in a study of shared clonotypes between healthy human individuals. When replicate PCRs were run on sorted subsets, they used around 200 ng DNA, about 31,000 T cell genomes. The repertoire was sequenced with immunoSEQ multiplex PCR; TCRdb's copy has only in-frame clones and lacks some. The sample includes some 2,500,000 clones, approximately 94% of them seen just once. There are 16 residues in the CDR3. CDR1 SEHNR and CDR2 FQNEAQ come from the germline V gene (reference sequence). Germline trimming cut 2 bases from V and 3 bases from J; bases unmatched to any gene: 5. As to this clone: The antigen remains undetermined.

The study, taken as a whole, reports: A generally larger estimated richness was seen in naive subsets than in memory subsets.

The gene calls are TRBV7-9 and TRBJ1-2; 11 positions agree with TRBD1. The sequence was collected from a young man in good health. Some clones in this sample may be carry-over from other donors' samples. The sample was naive CD4+ T cells from PBMCs. Subset of the sample: CD45RA+ positively selected. The DNA for the CDR3 is TGTGCCAGCAGCTTAAGAAGGACAGGGGGCGACTATGGCTACACCTTC. Amino acids: CASSLRRTGGDYGYTF.